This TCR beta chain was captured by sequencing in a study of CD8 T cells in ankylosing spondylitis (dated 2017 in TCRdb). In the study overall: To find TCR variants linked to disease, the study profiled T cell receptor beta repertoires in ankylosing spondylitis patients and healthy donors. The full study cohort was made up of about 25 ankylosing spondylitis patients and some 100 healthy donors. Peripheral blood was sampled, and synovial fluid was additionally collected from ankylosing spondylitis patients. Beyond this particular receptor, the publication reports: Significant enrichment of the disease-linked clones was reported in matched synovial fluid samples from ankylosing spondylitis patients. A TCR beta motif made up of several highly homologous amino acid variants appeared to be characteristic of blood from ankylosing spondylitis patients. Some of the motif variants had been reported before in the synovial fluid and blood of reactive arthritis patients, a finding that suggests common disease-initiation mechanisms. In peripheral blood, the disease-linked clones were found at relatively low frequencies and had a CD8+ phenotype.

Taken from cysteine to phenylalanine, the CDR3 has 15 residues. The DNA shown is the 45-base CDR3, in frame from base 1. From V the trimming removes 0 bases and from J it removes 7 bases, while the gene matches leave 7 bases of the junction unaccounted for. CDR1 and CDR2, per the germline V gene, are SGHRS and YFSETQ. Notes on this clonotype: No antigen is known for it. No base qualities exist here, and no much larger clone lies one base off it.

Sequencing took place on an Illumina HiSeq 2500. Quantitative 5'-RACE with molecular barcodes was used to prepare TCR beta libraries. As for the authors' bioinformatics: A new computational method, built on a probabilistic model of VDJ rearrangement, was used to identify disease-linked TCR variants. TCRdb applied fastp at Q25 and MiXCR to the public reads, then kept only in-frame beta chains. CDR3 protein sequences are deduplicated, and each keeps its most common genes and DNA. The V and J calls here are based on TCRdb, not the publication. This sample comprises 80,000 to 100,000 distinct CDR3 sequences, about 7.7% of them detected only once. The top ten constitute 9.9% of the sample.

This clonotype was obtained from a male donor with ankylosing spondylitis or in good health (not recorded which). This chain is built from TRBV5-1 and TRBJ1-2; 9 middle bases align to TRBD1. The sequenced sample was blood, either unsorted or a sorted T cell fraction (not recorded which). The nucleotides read TGCGCCAGCAGCTTGGGGACAGGGGTTGGTGGTGGCTACACCTTC. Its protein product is CASSLGTGVGGGYTF. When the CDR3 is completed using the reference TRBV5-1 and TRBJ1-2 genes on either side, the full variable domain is KAGVTQTPRYLIKTRGQQVTLSCSPISGHRSVSWYQQTPGQGLQFLFEYFSETQRNKGNFPGRFSGRQFSNSRSEMNVSTLELGDSALYLCASSLGTGVGGGYTFGSGTRLTVV.